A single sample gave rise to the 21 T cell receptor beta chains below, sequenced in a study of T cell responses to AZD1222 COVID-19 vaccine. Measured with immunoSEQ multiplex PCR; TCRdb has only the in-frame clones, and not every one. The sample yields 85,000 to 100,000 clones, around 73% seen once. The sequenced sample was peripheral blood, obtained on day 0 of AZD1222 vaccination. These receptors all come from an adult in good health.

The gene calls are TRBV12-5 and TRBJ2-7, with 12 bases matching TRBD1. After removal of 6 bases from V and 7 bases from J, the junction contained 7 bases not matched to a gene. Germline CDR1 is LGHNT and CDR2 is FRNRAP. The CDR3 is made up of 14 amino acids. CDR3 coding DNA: TGTGCTAGTGGCAAGGGACAGGGGGCGGGAGAGCAGTACTTC. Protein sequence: CASGKGQGAGEQYF.

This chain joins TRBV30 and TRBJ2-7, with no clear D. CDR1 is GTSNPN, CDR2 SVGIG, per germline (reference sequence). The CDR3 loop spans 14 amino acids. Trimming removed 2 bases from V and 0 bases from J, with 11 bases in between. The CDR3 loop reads CAWSPGWSSYEQYF. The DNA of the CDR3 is TGTGCCTGGAGTCCTGGTTGGAGCTCCTACGAGCAGTACTTC.

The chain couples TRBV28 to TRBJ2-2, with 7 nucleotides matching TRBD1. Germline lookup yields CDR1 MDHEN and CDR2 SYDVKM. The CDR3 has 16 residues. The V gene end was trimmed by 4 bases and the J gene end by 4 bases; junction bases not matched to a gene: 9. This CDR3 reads CASSWDSPDVTGELFF. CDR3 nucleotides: TGTGCCAGCAGTTGGGACAGTCCCGATGTCACCGGGGAGCTGTTTTTT. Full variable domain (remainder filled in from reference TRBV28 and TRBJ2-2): DVKVTQSSRYLVKRTGEKVFLECVQDMDHENMFWYRQDPGLGLRLIYFSYDVKMKEKGDIPEGYSVSREKKERFSLILESASTNQTSMYLCASSWDSPDVTGELFFGEGSRLTVL.

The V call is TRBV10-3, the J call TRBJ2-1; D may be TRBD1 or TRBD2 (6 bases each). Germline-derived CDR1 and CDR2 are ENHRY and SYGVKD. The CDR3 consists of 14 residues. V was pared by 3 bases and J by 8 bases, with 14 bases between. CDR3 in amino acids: CAISEGGPGDEQFF. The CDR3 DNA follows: TGTGCCATCAGTGAAGGGGGGCCGGGGGATGAGCAGTTCTTC.

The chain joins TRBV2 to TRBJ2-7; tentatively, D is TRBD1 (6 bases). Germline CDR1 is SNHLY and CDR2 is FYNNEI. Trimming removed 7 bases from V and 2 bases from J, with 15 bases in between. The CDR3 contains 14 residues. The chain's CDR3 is CASTRRQGTYEQYF. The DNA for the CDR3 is TGTGCCAGCACCCGTCGGCAGGGGACCTACGAGCAGTACTTC.

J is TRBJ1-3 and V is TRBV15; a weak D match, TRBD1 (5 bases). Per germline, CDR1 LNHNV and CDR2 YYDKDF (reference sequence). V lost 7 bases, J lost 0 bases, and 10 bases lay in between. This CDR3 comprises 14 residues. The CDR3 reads CATTGTLSGNTIYF. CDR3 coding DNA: TGTGCCACCACCGGGACTCTCTCTGGAAACACCATATATTTT.

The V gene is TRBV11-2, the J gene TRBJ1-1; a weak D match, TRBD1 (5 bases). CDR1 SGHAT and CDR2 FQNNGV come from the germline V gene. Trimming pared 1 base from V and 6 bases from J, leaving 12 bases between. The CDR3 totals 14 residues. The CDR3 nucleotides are TGTGCCAGCAGCTTAGGCCGGGGCCCGTCTGAAGCTTTCTTT. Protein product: CASSLGRGPSEAFF.

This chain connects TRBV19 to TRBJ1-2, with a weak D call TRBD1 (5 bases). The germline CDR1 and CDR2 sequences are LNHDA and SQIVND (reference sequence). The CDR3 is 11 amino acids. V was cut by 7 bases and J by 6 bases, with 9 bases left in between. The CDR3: CASKVGDGYTF. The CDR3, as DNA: TGTGCCAGTAAAGTGGGGGATGGCTACACCTTC.

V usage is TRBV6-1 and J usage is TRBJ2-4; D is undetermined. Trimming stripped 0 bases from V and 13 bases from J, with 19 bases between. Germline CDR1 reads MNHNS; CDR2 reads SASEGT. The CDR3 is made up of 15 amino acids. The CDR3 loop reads CASSEAGSQKRNQYF. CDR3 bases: TGTGCCAGCAGTGAAGCGGGCAGCCAAAAACGGAACCAGTACTTC.

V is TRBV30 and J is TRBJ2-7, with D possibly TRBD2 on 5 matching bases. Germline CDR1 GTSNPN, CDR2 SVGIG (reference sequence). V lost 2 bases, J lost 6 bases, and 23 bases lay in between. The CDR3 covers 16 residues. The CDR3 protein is CAWSRYYVGSRGEQYF. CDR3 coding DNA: TGTGCCTGGAGTCGGTACTACGTTGGGAGCCGGGGCGAGCAGTACTTC.

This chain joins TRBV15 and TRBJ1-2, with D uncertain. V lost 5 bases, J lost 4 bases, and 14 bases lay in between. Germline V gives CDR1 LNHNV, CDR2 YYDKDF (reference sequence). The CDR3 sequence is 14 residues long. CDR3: CATSRLGRSYGYTF. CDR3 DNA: TGTGCCACCAGCCGGCTGGGGAGGTCCTATGGCTACACCTTC.

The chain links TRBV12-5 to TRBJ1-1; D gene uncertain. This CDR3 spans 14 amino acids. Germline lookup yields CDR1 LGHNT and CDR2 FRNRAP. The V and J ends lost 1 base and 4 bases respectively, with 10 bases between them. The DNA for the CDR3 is TGTGCTAGTGGTTTGGGGGGTTCGAGCACTGAAGCTTTCTTT. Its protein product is CASGLGGSSTEAFF.

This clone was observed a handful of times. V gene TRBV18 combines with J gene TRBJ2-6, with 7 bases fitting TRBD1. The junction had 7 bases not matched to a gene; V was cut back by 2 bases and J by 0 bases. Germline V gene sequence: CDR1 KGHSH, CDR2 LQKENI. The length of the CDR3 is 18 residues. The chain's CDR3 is CASSPVQGWPSGANVLTF. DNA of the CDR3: TGTGCCAGCTCACCAGTACAGGGGTGGCCCTCTGGGGCCAACGTCCTGACTTTC.

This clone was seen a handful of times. CDR3 sequence (DNA): TGTGCCAGCAGCCTCGGCGGAAAGGGCACTGAAGCTTTCTTT. The encoded protein is CASSLGGKGTEAFF. V usage is TRBV7-6 and J usage is TRBJ1-1; the D is unclear. CDR1 is SGHVS, CDR2 FNYEAQ, per germline. This CDR3 is built from 14 residues. V was pared by 5 bases and J by 4 bases, with 14 bases between.

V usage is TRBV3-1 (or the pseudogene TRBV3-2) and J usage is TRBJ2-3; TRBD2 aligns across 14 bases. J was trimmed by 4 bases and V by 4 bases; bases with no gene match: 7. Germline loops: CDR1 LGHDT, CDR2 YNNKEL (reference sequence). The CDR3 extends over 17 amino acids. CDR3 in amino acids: CASSLRLAGGGADTQYF. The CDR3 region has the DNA TGTGCCAGCAGCCTACGACTAGCGGGAGGGGGGGCAGATACGCAGTATTTT.

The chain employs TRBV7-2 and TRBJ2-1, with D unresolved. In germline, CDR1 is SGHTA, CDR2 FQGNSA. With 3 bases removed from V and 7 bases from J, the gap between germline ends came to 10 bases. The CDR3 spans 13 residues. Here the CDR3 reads CASSLTLKNEQFF. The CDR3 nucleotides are TGTGCCAGCAGCTTGACATTGAAGAATGAGCAGTTCTTC.

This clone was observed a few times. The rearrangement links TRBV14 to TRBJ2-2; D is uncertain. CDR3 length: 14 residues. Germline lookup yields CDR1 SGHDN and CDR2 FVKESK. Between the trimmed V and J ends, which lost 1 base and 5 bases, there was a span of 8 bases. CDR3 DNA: TGTGCCAGCAGCCAAGCTGCTAGGACCGGGGAGCTGTTTTTT. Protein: CASSQAARTGELFF.

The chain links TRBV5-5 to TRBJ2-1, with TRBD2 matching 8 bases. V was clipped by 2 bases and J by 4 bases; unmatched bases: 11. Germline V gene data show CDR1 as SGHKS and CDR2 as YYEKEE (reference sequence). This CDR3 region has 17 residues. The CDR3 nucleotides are TGTGCCAGCAGCTTCTCAGTAAGGTCTAGCGGGTACAATGAGCAGTTCTTC. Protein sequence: CASSFSVRSSGYNEQFF.

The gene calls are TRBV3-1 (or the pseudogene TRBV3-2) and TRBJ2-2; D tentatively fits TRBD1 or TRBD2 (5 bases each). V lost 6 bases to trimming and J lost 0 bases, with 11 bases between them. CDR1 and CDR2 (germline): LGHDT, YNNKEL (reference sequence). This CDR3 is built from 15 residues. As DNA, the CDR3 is TGTGCCAGCAGGCCGGGACCGTCGAACACCGGGGAGCTGTTTTTT. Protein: CASRPGPSNTGELFF.

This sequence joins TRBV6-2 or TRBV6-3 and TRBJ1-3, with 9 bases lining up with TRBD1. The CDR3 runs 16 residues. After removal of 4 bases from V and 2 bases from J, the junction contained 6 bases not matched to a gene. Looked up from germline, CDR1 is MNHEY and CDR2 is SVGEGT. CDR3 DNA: TGTGCCAGCAGTTTACAGGGGGCGAGAGCTGGAAACACCATATATTTT. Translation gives CASSLQGARAGNTIYF.

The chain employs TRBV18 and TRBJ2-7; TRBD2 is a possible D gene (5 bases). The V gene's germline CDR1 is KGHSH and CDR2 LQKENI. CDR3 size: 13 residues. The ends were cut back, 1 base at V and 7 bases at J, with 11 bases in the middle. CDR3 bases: TGTGCCAGCTCACCACGGGCCGGAGGAGAGCAGTACTTC. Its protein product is CASSPRAGGEQYF. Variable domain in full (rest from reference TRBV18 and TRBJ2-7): NAGVMQNPRHLVRRRGQEARLRCSPMKGHSHVYWYRQLPEEGLKFMVYLQKENIIDESGMPKERFSAEFPKEGPSILRIQQVVRGDSAAYFCASSPRAGGEQYFGPGTRLTVT.